This T cell receptor beta chain appears in the sequencing data of a study of blood T cell repertoires in COVID-19. As originally analysed: For nucleated cells, counts were estimated from reference gene primer amplification. Some clones are missing from TCRdb's copy, which holds only in-frame ones; the method was immunoSEQ multiplex PCR. D and trimming were read from the DNA, whereas the V and J calls and clone size are those reported in that table. Among fewer than 300,000 clones, about 85% were seen once, and the ten largest hold roughly 0.94%. The CDR3 is 14 amino acids. CDR1 SGHVS and CDR2 FNYEAQ come from the germline V gene. The V gene end was trimmed by 3 bases and the J gene end by 6 bases; junction bases not matched to a gene: 7.

The origin of this receptor is a human donor with COVID-19, enrolled during active disease. The donor label of this sample is uncertain. Sample: peripheral blood. J is TRBJ2-7 and V is TRBV7-6; 8 bases map to TRBD1. The DNA of the CDR3 is TGTGCCAGCAGCTTCTACGACAGGGGATCCGAGCAGTACTTC. This codes for CASSFYDRGSEQYF.